This TCR beta chain was documented in a study of tumor-infiltrating lymphocytes in primary liver carcinoma. They got blood RNA out of unsorted whole blood and also pulled out germline DNA. Sampling before surgery obtained roughly 3.8 milliliters of peripheral blood. With 500 ng total RNA as template and a constant-region primer, TCR beta cDNA was made. Construction of TCR beta libraries relied on three successive nested multiplex PCR rounds employing slightly modified ARM-PCR. TCRdb ran MiXCR on the multiplex PCR reads and lists one entry per CDR3 protein. There are almost 200,000 distinct CDR3 sequences in the sample; about 65% occur only once, and 6% to 8.5% lies in the top ten. Sequencing was done on a sample of peripheral blood. This clonotype was obtained from a woman aged 60 to 75 with primary liver carcinoma and hepatitis B virus infection.

CDR3 DNA sequence: TGTGCCAGCAGAGACTATCCCCGCGAGCAGTACTTC. Translating it yields CASRDYPREQYF. The chain employs TRBV7-8 and TRBJ2-7, with D perhaps TRBD2 (5 bases). CDR1 SGHVS and CDR2 FQNEAQ come from the germline V gene. Between the trimmed V and J ends, which lost 6 bases and 6 bases, there was a span of 12 bases. The CDR3 extends over 12 amino acids. The full variable domain, in which reference TRBV7-8 and TRBJ2-7 provide the parts outside the CDR3, is GAGVSQSPRYKVAKRGQDVALRCDPISGHVSLFWYQQALGQGPEFLTYFQNEAQLDKSGLPSDRFFAERPEGSVSTLKIQRTQQEDSAVYLCASRDYPREQYFGPGTRLTVT.